These T cell receptor beta chains were read from a single sample in a study of cytomegalovirus exposure and HLA in healthy donors. TCRdb's table, derived via immunoSEQ multiplex PCR, lists solely in-frame clones and lacks some. The sample records 100,000 to 150,000 clones, 72% being singletons. Specimen: PBMCs. All receptors derive from a man over 45 in good health and CMV-seropositive. The CDR3 runs from the conserved cysteine through the conserved F or W. A D gene is named only where the DNA matches it firmly. Not every row has a clone size; where given, it reads once, few, many or a size class.

d_gene	j_gene	v_gene	abundance	CDR3nt	CDR3aa
TRBD2	TRBJ2-1	TRBV5-1	NA	TGCGCCAGCAGCTTAACTAGCGTCGAGAGGAATGAGCAGTTCTTC	CASSLTSVERNEQFF
TRBD1	TRBJ2-3	TRBV5-4	NA	TGTGCCAGCAGCGTGGGACAGGGGGCGAGAGATACGCAGTATTTT	CASSVGQGARDTQYF
TRBD2	TRBJ2-6	TRBV19	few	TGTGCCAGTAGGCGGGACTCGGGGGGTAGAGCTGGGGCCAACGTCCTGACTTTC	CASRRDSGGRAGANVLTF
NA	TRBJ2-7	TRBV29-1	NA	TGCAGCGTTGGGGGACAAGCTTACGAGCAGTACTTC	CSVGGQAYEQYF
NA	TRBJ2-7	TRBV6-5	NA	TGTGCCAGCAGTTCTGCGGGCGAGCAGTACTTC	CASSSAGEQYF
TRBD1	TRBJ2-1	TRBV28	NA	TGTGCCAGCTCCTATGCGGGACAGGGGCCCAATGAGCAGTTCTTC	CASSYAGQGPNEQFF
NA	TRBJ2-3	TRBV11-3	NA	TGTGCCAGCAGCTTAGGTCAGGGCTGGGGCACAGATACGCAGTATTTT	CASSLGQGWGTDTQYF
NA	TRBJ2-1	TRBV27	NA	TGTGCCAGCAGTTCCCTTGGGCCAGGAGGCAATGAGCAGTTCTTC	CASSSLGPGGNEQFF
TRBD1	TRBJ1-2	TRBV7-9	NA	TGTGCCAGCAGCTACCCGGACAGGGGCGGCTATGGCTACACCTTC	CASSYPDRGGYGYTF
TRBD2	TRBJ2-1	TRBV15	NA	TGTGCCACCAGCAGAGGCAGCGGGGAAGACAATGAGCAGTTCTTC	CATSRGSGEDNEQFF